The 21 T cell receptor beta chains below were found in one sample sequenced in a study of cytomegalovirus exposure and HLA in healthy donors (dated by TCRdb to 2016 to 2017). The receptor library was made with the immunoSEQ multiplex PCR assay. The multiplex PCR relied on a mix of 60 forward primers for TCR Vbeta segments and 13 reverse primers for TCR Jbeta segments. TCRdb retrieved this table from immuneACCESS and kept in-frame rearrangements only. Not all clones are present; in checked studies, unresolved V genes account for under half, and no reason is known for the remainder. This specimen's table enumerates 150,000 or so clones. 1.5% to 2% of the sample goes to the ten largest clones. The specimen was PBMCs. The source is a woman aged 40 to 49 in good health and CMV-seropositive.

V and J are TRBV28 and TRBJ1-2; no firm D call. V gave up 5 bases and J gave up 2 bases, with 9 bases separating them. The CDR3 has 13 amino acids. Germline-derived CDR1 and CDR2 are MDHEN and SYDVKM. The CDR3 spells CASSVHINYGYTF. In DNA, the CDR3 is TGTGCCAGCAGTGTACACATAAACTATGGCTACACCTTC.

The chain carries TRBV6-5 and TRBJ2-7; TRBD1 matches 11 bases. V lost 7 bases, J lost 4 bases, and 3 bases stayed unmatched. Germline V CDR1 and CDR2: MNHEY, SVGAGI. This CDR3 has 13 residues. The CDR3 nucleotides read TGTGCCAGCACCGGGGACAGGGGGTACGAGCAGTACTTC. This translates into CASTGDRGYEQYF.

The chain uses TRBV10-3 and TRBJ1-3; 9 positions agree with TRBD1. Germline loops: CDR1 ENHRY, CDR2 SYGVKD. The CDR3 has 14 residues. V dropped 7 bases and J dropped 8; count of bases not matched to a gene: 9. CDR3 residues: CAIKSDRGEDTIYF. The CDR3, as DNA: TGTGCCATCAAATCGGACAGGGGAGAGGACACCATATATTTT.

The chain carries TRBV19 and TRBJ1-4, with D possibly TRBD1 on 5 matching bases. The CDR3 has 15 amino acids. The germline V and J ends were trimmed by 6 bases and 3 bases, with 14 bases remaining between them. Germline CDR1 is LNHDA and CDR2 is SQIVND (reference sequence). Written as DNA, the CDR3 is TGTGCCAGTAGGGAGGCGGGGCCGTCTAATGAAAAACTGTTTTTT. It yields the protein CASREAGPSNEKLFF. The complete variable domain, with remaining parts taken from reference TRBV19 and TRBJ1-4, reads DGGITQSPKYLFRKEGQNVTLSCEQNLNHDAMYWYRQDPGQGLRLIYYSQIVNDFQKGDIAEGYSVSREKKESFPLTVTSAQKNPTAFYLCASREAGPSNEKLFFGSGTQLSVL.

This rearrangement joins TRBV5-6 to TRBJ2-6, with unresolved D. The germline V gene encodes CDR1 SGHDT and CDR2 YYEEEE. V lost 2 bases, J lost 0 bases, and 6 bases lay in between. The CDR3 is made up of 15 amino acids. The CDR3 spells CASSFGDSGANVLTF. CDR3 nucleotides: TGTGCCAGCAGCTTCGGAGACTCTGGGGCCAACGTCCTGACTTTC.

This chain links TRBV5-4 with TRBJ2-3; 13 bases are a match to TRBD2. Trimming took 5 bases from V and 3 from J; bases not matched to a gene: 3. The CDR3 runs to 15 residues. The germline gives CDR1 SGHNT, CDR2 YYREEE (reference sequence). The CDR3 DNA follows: TGTGCCAGCAGAGGGACTAGCGGGGCTACAGATACGCAGTATTTT. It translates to CASRGTSGATDTQYF. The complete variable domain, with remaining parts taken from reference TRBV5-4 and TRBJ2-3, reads ETGVTQSPTHLIKTRGQQVTLRCSSQSGHNTVSWYQQALGQGPQFIFQYYREEENGRGNFPPRFSGLQFPNYSSELNVNALELDDSALYLCASRGTSGATDTQYFGPGTRLTVL.

The CDR3 protein is CASSLRGEGGEQYF. The CDR3 nucleotides are TGTGCCAGCAGCTTGCGAGGGGAAGGGGGCGAGCAGTACTTC. The chain couples TRBV5-6 to TRBJ2-7, with D perhaps matching TRBD1 (6 bases). The V and J ends lost 1 base and 6 bases respectively, with 14 bases between them. The CDR3 length is 14 residues. CDR1 and CDR2 from the germline V gene are SGHDT and YYEEEE.

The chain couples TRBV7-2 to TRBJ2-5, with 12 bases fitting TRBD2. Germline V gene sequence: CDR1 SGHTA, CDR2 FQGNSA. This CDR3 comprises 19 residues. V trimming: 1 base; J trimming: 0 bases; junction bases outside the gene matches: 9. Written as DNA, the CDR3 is TGTGCCAGCAGCTTAGAAGTACTAGCGGGAGGACACTACCAAGAGACCCAGTACTTC. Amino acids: CASSLEVLAGGHYQETQYF.

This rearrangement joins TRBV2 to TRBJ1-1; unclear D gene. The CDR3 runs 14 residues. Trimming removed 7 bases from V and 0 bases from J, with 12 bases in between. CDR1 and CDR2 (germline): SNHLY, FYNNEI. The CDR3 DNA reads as TGTGCCAGCAAAACGGAGGCGTTGAACACTGAAGCTTTCTTT. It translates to CASKTEALNTEAFF.

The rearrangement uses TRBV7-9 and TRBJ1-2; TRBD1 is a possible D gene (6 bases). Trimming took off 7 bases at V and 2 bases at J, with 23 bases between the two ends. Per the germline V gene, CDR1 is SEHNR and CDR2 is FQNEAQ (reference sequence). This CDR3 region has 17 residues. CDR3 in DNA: TGTGCCAGCACCTTGGAAGGGTATGGGGGGGGCAACTATGGCTACACCTTC. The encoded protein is CASTLEGYGGGNYGYTF.

CDR3 region: CAGGFGSYEQYF. The CDR3, as DNA: TGTGCGGGCGGGTTTGGGTCCTACGAGCAGTACTTC. The chain has TRBV2 and TRBJ2-7, with D perhaps matching TRBD2 (5 bases). The CDR3 covers 12 residues. CDR1 SNHLY and CDR2 FYNNEI come from the germline V gene.

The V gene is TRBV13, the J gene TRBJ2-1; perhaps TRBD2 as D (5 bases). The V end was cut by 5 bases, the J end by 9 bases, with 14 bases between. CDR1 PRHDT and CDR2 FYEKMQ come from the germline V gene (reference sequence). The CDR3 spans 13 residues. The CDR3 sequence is CASSPGRGFEQFF. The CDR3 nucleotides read TGTGCCAGCAGCCCTGGTCGGGGTTTTGAGCAGTTCTTC. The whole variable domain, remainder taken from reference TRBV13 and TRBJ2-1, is AAGVIQSPRHLIKEKRETATLKCYPIPRHDTVYWYQQGPGQDPQFLISFYEKMQSDKGSIPDRFSAQQFSDYHSELNMSSLELGDSALYFCASSPGRGFEQFFGPGTRLTVL.

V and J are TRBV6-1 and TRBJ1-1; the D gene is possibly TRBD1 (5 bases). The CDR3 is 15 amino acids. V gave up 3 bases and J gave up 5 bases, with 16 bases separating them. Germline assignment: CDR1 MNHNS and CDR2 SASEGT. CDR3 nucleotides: TGTGCCAGCAGTGATCGGTTTACGGGGGGAACTGAAGCTTTCTTT. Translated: CASSDRFTGGTEAFF.

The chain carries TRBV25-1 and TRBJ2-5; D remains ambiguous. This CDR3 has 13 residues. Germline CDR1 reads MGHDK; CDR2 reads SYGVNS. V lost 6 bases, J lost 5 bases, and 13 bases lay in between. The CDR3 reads CASSVADSETQYF. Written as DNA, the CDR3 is TGTGCCAGCAGCGTGGCGGATTCGGAGACCCAGTACTTC.

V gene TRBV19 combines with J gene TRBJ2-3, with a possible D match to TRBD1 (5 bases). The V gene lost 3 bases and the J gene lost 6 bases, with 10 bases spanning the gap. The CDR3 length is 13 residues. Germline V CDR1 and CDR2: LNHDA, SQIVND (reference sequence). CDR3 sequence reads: CASSIRVYDTQYF. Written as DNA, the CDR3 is TGTGCCAGTAGTATCAGGGTGTATGATACGCAGTATTTT.

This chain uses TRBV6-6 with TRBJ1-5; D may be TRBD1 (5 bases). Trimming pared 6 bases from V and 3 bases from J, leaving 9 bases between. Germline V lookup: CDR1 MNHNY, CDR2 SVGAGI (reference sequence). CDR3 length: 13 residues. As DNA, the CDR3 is TGTGCCAGCAGGTCAGGGTACAATCAGCCCCAGCATTTT. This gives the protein CASRSGYNQPQHF.

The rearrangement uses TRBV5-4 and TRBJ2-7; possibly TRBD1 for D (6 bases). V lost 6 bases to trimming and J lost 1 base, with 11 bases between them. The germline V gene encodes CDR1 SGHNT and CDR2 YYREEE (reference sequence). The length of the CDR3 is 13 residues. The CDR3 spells CASTVDRSYEQYF. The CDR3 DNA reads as TGTGCCAGCACCGTCGACAGGTCCTACGAGCAGTACTTC. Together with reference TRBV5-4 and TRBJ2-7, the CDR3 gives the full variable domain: ETGVTQSPTHLIKTRGQQVTLRCSSQSGHNTVSWYQQALGQGPQFIFQYYREEENGRGNFPPRFSGLQFPNYSSELNVNALELDDSALYLCASTVDRSYEQYFGPGTRLTVT.

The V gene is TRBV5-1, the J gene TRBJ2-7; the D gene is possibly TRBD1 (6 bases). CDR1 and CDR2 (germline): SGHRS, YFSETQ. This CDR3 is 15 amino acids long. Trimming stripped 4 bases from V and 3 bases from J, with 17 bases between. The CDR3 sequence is CASSLQGTGNYEQYF. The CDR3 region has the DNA TGCGCCAGCAGCCTGCAGGGCACAGGGAACTACGAGCAGTACTTC.

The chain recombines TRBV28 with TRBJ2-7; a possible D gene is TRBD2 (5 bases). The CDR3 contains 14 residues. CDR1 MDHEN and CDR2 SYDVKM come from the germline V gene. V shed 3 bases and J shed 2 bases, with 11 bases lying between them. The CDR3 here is CASSFGRGPYEQYF. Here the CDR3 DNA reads TGTGCCAGCAGTTTCGGACGGGGTCCCTACGAGCAGTACTTC. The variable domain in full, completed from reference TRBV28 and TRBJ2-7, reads DVKVTQSSRYLVKRTGEKVFLECVQDMDHENMFWYRQDPGLGLRLIYFSYDVKMKEKGDIPEGYSVSREKKERFSLILESASTNQTSMYLCASSFGRGPYEQYFGPGTRLTVT.

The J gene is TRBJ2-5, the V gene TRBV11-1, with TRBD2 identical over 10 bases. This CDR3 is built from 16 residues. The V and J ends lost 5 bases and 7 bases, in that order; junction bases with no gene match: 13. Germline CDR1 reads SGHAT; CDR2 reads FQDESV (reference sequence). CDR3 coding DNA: TGTGCCAGCAGCCGAATAGCGGGAGGACGGGGTGTGACCCAGTACTTC. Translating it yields CASSRIAGGRGVTQYF.

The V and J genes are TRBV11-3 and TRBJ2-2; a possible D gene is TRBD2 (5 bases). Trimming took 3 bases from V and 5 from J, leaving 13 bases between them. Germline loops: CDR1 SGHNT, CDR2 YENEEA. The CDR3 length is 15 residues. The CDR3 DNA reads TGTGCCAGCAGCTTTCCCCCCGGGAAAACCGGGGAGCTGTTTTTT. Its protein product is CASSFPPGKTGELFF.